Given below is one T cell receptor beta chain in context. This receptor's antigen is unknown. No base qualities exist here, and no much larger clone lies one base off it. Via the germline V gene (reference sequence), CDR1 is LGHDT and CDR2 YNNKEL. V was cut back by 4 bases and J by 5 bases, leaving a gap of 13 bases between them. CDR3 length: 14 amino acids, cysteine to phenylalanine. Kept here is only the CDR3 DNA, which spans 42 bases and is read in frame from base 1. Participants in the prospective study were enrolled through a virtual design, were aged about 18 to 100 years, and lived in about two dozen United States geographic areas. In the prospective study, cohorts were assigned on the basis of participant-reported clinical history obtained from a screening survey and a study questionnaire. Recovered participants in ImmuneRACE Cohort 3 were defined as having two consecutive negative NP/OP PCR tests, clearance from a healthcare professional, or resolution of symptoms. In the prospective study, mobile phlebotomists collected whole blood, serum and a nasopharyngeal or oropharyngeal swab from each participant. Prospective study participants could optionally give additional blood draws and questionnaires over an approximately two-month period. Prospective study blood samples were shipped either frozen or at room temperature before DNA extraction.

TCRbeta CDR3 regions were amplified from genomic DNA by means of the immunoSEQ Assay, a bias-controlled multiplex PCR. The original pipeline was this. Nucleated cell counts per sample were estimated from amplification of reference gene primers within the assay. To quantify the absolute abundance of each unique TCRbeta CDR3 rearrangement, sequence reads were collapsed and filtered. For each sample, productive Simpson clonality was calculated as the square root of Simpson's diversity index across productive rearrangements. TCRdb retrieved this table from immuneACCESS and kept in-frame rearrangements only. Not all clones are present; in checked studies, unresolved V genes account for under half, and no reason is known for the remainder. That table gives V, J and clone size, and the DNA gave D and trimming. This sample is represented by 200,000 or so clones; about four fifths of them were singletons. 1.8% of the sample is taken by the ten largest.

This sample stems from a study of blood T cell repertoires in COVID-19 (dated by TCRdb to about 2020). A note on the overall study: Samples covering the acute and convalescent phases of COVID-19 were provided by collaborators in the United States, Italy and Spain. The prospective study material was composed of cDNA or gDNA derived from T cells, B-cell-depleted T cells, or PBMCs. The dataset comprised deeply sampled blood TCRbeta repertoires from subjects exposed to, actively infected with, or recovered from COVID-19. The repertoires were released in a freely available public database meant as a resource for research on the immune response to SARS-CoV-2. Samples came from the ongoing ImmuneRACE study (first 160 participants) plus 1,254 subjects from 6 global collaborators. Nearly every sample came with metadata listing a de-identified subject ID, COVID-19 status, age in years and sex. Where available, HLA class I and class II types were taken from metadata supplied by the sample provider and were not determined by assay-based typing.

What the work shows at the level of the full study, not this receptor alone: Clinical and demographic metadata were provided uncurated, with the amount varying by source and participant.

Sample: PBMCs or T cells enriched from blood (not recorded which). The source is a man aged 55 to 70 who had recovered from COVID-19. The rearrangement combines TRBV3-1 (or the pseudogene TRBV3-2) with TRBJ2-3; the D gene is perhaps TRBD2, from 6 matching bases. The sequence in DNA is TGTGCCAGCAGCCTGAGCGGGCGCCAAGATACGCAGTATTTT. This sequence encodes CASSLSGRQDTQYF.